This section outlines one T cell receptor (beta chain) sequence together with its context. Antigen unknown. This sample stems from a study of cytomegalovirus exposure and HLA in healthy donors. Findings and limits, study-wide: In a later analysis, several top co-occurrence clusters appeared linked to parvovirus B19, influenza, CMV and Epstein-Barr virus. Rarity marked most TCR sequences, yet some public TCRs occurred in many donors.

Those who donated were healthy bone marrow donors. Donors showed nominal health when sampled, although they likely had unrecorded immune exposures. Use of 60 Vbeta and 13 Jbeta primers characterized the PCR. Assay: immunoSEQ multiplex PCR; the TCRdb copy retains only in-frame clones and omits some. This sample carries roughly 110,000 clones, approximately 74% of them seen once, and the ten largest clones take 14%. Germline lookup yields CDR1 SGHRS and CDR2 YFSETQ. The CDR3 has 14 residues. V shed 3 bases and J shed 5 bases, with 14 bases lying between them. The V and J genes are TRBV5-1 and TRBJ1-1, with a tentative D call TRBD1 (6 bases). The clonotype comes from a woman in her thirties or forties in good health and CMV-seropositive. The specimen was PBMCs. The CDR3 nucleotides read TGCGCCAGCAGCTCCTCAGGGACAACGACTGAAGCTTTCTTT. Protein product: CASSSSGTTTEAFF. The full variable domain, rest sourced from reference TRBV5-1 and TRBJ1-1, is KAGVTQTPRYLIKTRGQQVTLSCSPISGHRSVSWYQQTPGQGLQFLFEYFSETQRNKGNFPGRFSGRQFSNSRSEMNVSTLELGDSALYLCASSSSGTTTEAFFGQGTRLTVV.